This note documents a single T cell receptor (beta chain) sequence. Its antigen remains unidentified. No base quality information exists; no much larger clone differs at one position. This sample was included in a study of blood T cell repertoires in COVID-19 (TCRdb year 2020). Study-wide context: The collaborator samples originated in the United States, Italy and Spain and spanned the acute and convalescent phases of COVID-19. The prospective study material was composed of cDNA or gDNA derived from T cells, B-cell-depleted T cells, or PBMCs. Deeply sampled blood TCRbeta repertoires from subjects exposed to, actively infected with, or recovered from COVID-19 were included in the dataset. A freely available public database, intended as a resource for researchers studying the immune response to SARS-CoV-2, is where the repertoires were released. The samples were drawn from the first 160 participants of the ongoing ImmuneRACE study and from some 1,300 subjects provided by 6 global collaborators. A de-identified subject ID, COVID-19 status, age in years and sex were almost always included in the sample metadata. Where HLA class I and class II types were available, the types were taken from metadata supplied by the sample provider, not from assay-based typing.

TCRbeta CDR3 regions were amplified from genomic DNA by means of the immunoSEQ Assay, a bias-controlled multiplex PCR. Turning to the authors' computational methods: The number of nucleated cells in each sample was estimated by amplification of reference gene primers within the assay. Sequence reads were collapsed and filtered to measure the absolute abundance of every unique TCRbeta CDR3 rearrangement. For each sample, productive Simpson clonality was calculated by taking the square root of Simpson's diversity index across productive rearrangements. Entries here come from immuneACCESS through TCRdb and include only in-frame sequences with V and J called. Some clones fail to appear in such tables; in the studies checked, an unresolved V gene covers under half of the shortfall, and the cause of the remainder is unknown. V, J and clone size are those of that table, while D and trimming were read from the DNA. This sample lists about 260,000 clones; around 89% were detected once. Roughly 3.7% of the sample goes to the ten largest clones.

Whole blood was collected in K2EDTA tubes by collaborating institutions according to the institutions' own protocols. Collaborator samples were shipped for TCRbeta analysis as frozen whole blood, isolated PBMCs, or DNA extracted from either sample type. Overall study results and their limits: The amount of clinical and demographic metadata varied by source and participant and was provided uncurated.

Sequencing input: peripheral blood. The receptor was isolated from a woman aged 40 to 50 with acute or convalescent COVID-19.

The CDR3: CASSLTPTRQRETQYF. In nucleotides, the sequence is TGCGCCAGCAGCTTAACCCCTACGAGACAAAGGGAGACCCAGTACTTC. The rearranged chain carries TRBV5-1 and TRBJ2-5, with no confident D gene call. V is shortened by 2 bases, J by 5 bases, and the region joining them spans 19 bases. The CDR3 numbers 16 residues from cysteine through phenylalanine. Only CDR3 DNA remains: 48 bases, in frame from the first base. CDR1 and CDR2 are read off the germline V gene as SGHRS and YFSETQ.